These T cell receptor beta chains were read from a single sample in a study of identical twins. Each CDR3 protein gets one entry after TCRdb re-called the 5' RACE reads with MiXCR. Here the sample spans over 500,000 distinct CDR3 sequences, less than 25% being singletons. These data also featured in a second study, about T cells expressing NK-cell markers.

The sequencing input was CD4+ T cells sorted from blood. These receptors came from a woman aged 18 to 35 in good health. The CDR3 runs from the conserved cysteine through the conserved F or W. D genes are given only for firm matches. Size tells how often a clone was seen (once, few, many) or the class of an expanded clone, and some rows leave it out.

v_call	j_call	cdr3_length	d_call	clone_size	cdr3_aa	cdr3_nt
TRBV18	TRBJ1-1	14	-	-	CASSPTGLGTEAFF	TGTGCCAGCTCACCAACAGGGTTGGGCACTGAAGCTTTCTTT
TRBV3-1	TRBJ1-1	16	TRBD1	-	CASSQDSQDRDTEAFF	TGTGCCAGCAGCCAAGATTCCCAGGACAGGGACACTGAAGCTTTCTTT
TRBV7-2	TRBJ2-7	15	-	few	CASSLDYRLHYEQYF	TGTGCCAGCAGCTTAGACTACAGACTGCACTACGAGCAGTACTTC
TRBV5-1	TRBJ2-5	14	-	-	CASSLGQLKETQYF	TGCGCCAGCAGCTTGGGACAGCTTAAAGAGACCCAGTACTTC
TRBV20-1	TRBJ2-5	17	-	few	CSARRSKWPRIQETQYF	TGCAGTGCTAGGCGCAGTAAGTGGCCGCGGATCCAAGAGACCCAGTACTTC
TRBV28	TRBJ2-1	20	TRBD2	-	CASSFPGFGTSGDLWNEQFF	TGTGCCAGCAGTTTTCCGGGATTCGGGACTAGCGGGGACCTATGGAATGAGCAGTTCTTC
TRBV9	TRBJ2-7	15	TRBD2	-	CASSEGASGEYEQYF	TGTGCCAGCAGCGAAGGAGCTAGCGGGGAATACGAGCAGTACTTC
TRBV4-1	TRBJ1-2	17	-	few	CASSQGSGLLSVGGYTF	TGCGCCAGCAGCCAAGGTTCCGGCCTACTCTCGGTTGGTGGCTACACCTTC
TRBV20-1	TRBJ2-3	14	-	many	CSVYLAALTDTQYF	TGCAGTGTATATTTAGCGGCACTCACAGATACGCAGTATTTT
TRBV12-3/TRBV12-4	TRBJ2-3	13	TRBD1	few	CASSNRGADTQYF	TGTGCCAGCAGTAACAGGGGCGCAGATACGCAGTATTTT
TRBV5-1	TRBJ2-3	12	-	-	CASSQRRDTQYF	TGCGCCAGCAGCCAGAGGCGGGATACGCAGTATTTT
TRBV7-2	TRBJ2-7	15	TRBD2	-	CASSLSGTSPYEQYF	TGTGCCAGCAGCTTATCCGGGACTAGCCCATACGAGCAGTACTTC
TRBV4-3	TRBJ2-1	16	-	-	CASSQDAPSSYNEQFF	TGCGCCAGCAGCCAAGATGCCCCAAGCTCCTACAATGAGCAGTTCTTC
TRBV20-1	TRBJ2-2	15	TRBD2	many	CSARPGTTNTGELFF	TGCAGTGCTAGACCCGGGACTACGAACACCGGGGAGCTGTTTTTT
TRBV10-3	TRBJ1-2	13	-	-	CAISETENYGYTF	TGTGCCATCAGTGAGACGGAGAACTATGGCTACACCTTC
TRBV5-8	TRBJ2-5	13	-	-	CASSLILRGTQYF	TGTGCCAGCAGCTTGATCCTCAGAGGGACCCAGTACTTC
TRBV19	TRBJ2-7	14	-	-	CASTPPGRTYEQYF	TGTGCCAGTACCCCCCCGGGGCGAACCTACGAGCAGTACTTC
TRBV3-1	TRBJ1-1	11	-	-	CASSHRSEAFF	TGTGCCAGCAGCCACAGGTCTGAAGCTTTCTTT
TRBV27	TRBJ2-5	16	-	-	CASRRRAAEGQETQYF	TGTGCCAGCCGGCGCCGGGCGGCGGAGGGCCAAGAGACCCAGTACTTC
TRBV20-1	TRBJ2-7	13	TRBD1	-	CSAGRDSSYEQYF	TGCAGTGCTGGCCGGGACAGTTCCTACGAGCAGTACTTC
TRBV20-1	TRBJ2-2	13	-	few	CSASGDATGELFF	TGCAGTGCTAGCGGGGACGCCACCGGGGAGCTGTTTTTT
TRBV7-9	TRBJ2-2	14	-	-	CASNIQGWTGELFF	TGTGCCAGCAATATTCAGGGTTGGACCGGGGAGCTGTTTTTT
TRBV3-1	TRBJ2-1	12	-	-	CASSQLLNEQFF	TGTGCCAGCAGCCAATTATTGAATGAGCAGTTCTTC
TRBV9	TRBJ2-1	15	TRBD2	few	CASSVDSSGRYEQFF	TGTGCCAGCAGCGTAGATTCTAGCGGGAGATATGAGCAGTTCTTC
TRBV5-1	TRBJ2-3	15	TRBD1	few	CASSLGQQFTDTQYF	TGCGCCAGCAGCCTGGGACAGCAATTCACAGATACGCAGTATTTT
TRBV5-6	TRBJ2-3	17	-	-	CASSHLVGGIGTDTQYF	TGTGCCAGCAGCCACTTGGTAGGGGGGATCGGCACAGATACGCAGTATTTT
TRBV29-1	TRBJ2-3	17	TRBD2	few	CSVVRGSSGKITDTQYF	TGCAGCGTTGTTCGGGGGTCGAGCGGGAAAATCACAGATACGCAGTATTTT
TRBV7-2	TRBJ2-7	15	-	-	CASSLRTRGHYEQYF	TGTGCCAGCAGCTTACGTACCCGGGGGCACTACGAGCAGTACTTC
TRBV20-1	TRBJ2-5	14	-	few	CSARRPTRQETQYF	TGCAGTGCTAGACGACCGACGCGTCAAGAGACCCAGTACTTC
TRBV12-3/TRBV12-4	TRBJ2-7	11	-	many	CASSSTHEQYF	TGTGCCAGCAGTTCGACTCACGAGCAGTACTTC
TRBV13	TRBJ2-1	17	TRBD1	-	CASSVTRTGASRNEQFF	TGTGCCAGCAGCGTAACCCGGACAGGGGCCTCTAGGAATGAGCAGTTCTTC
TRBV12-3/TRBV12-4	TRBJ1-1	14	-	many	CASSPGTLNTEAFF	TGTGCCAGCAGCCCCGGGACACTGAACACTGAAGCTTTCTTT
TRBV5-1	TRBJ2-1	15	-	few	CASSFGLAKVNEQFF	TGCGCCAGCAGCTTTGGGCTAGCCAAGGTGAATGAGCAGTTCTTC
TRBV25-1	TRBJ1-6	15	TRBD1	few	CASSDGQGRLKPLHF	TGTGCCAGCAGCGACGGACAGGGAAGGTTAAAACCCCTCCACTTT
TRBV30	TRBJ1-1	14	TRBD1	-	CAWSPGTENTEAFF	TGTGCCTGGAGTCCAGGGACAGAGAACACTGAAGCTTTCTTT
TRBV20-1	TRBJ1-1	14	TRBD1	few	CSATGGTVNTEAFF	TGCAGTGCGACGGGGGGGACAGTGAACACTGAAGCTTTCTTT
TRBV12-3/TRBV12-4	TRBJ2-4	17	TRBD1	-	CASSRGTGTGAKNIQYF	TGTGCCAGCAGCCGGGGGACAGGGACTGGAGCCAAAAACATTCAGTACTTC
TRBV10-3	TRBJ2-1	14	TRBD2	-	CAISEDRSGNEQFF	TGTGCCATCAGTGAGGATCGTAGCGGGAATGAGCAGTTCTTC
TRBV15	TRBJ1-3	16	-	-	CATSREGDRAGNTIYF	TGTGCCACCAGCAGAGAGGGAGACAGAGCTGGAAACACCATATATTTT
TRBV6-5	TRBJ2-7	14	-	-	CASSYRSASYEQYF	TGTGCCAGCAGTTATAGGTCAGCCTCCTACGAGCAGTACTTC
TRBV29-1	TRBJ2-3	13	-	-	CSVGRGITDTQYF	TGCAGCGTTGGGCGGGGAATCACAGATACGCAGTATTTT
TRBV6-1	TRBJ2-1	17	TRBD1	-	CASSDRDRGKGLNEQFF	TGTGCCAGCAGTGACCGGGACAGGGGTAAGGGGCTCAATGAGCAGTTCTTC
TRBV29-1	TRBJ2-1	14	TRBD2	many	CSVEGGSSYNEQFF	TGCAGCGTTGAGGGCGGGAGCTCCTACAATGAGCAGTTCTTC
TRBV5-6	TRBJ2-6	15	-	many	CASSRRGSGANVLTF	TGTGCCAGCAGCCGAAGGGGCTCTGGGGCCAACGTCCTGACTTTC
TRBV20-1	TRBJ2-1	13	TRBD2	few	CSAWGGGLNEQFF	TGCAGTGCGTGGGGCGGGGGGTTAAATGAGCAGTTCTTC
TRBV12-3/TRBV12-4	TRBJ2-1	13	-	-	CASSPRAGGEQFF	TGTGCCAGCAGTCCCCGGGCCGGGGGTGAGCAGTTCTTC
TRBV10-3	TRBJ1-2	13	-	few	CAIASGDRHGYTF	TGTGCCATCGCGTCGGGGGACCGGCATGGCTACACCTTC
TRBV30	TRBJ2-7	13	TRBD2	once	CAWSVTPTSKQYF	TGTGCCTGGAGTGTAACCCCGACTAGCAAGCAGTACTTC
TRBV4-3	TRBJ2-5	20	TRBD2	-	CASSPSRRVGLAGGQETQYF	TGCGCCAGCAGCCCATCTCGGCGCGTAGGACTAGCGGGAGGGCAAGAGACCCAGTACTTC
TRBV5-1	TRBJ1-1	15	-	few	CASSLVSFMNTEAFF	TGCGCCAGCAGCTTGGTTAGTTTCATGAACACTGAAGCTTTCTTT
TRBV9	TRBJ2-1	18	-	-	CASSVESAVYDSYNEQFF	TGTGCCAGCAGCGTAGAATCGGCGGTTTACGACTCCTACAATGAGCAGTTCTTC
TRBV6-1	TRBJ2-1	16	TRBD2	few	CASRGGASGRAGEQFF	TGTGCCAGCAGGGGCGGAGCTAGCGGGAGGGCCGGTGAGCAGTTCTTC
TRBV12-3/TRBV12-4	TRBJ1-2	18	-	few	CASSFVFGEKQEFPGYTF	TGTGCCAGCAGTTTTGTTTTTGGAGAGAAGCAGGAATTCCCTGGCTACACCTTC